A selection of T cell receptor beta chains follows, all from one sample in a study of PD-1 blockade in classical Hodgkin lymphoma. Profiled with immunoSEQ multiplex PCR; TCRdb holds only in-frame clones, not every one. Altogether 27,000 or so clones are present, more than 70% being singletons, with the ten largest covering around 2.4%. This material consisted of CD4+ T cells from blood, taken before the fourth cycle of nivolumab. These receptors came from a human donor with classical Hodgkin lymphoma. Each CDR3 is given with its conserved first and last residue. Fields, in order: V gene, clone size, D gene, J gene, CDR3 DNA, CDR3 protein. A D gene is named only where the DNA matches it firmly. Size values are once, few and many counts, or a class for expanded clones, and some rows have none.

TRBV30	-	-	TRBJ2-7	TGTGCCTGGGTCTGGGGGGCCGGGGCCTACGAGCAGTACTTC	CAWVWGAGAYEQYF
TRBV21-1	once	-	TRBJ1-5	TGTGCCAGCAGCAAAGCTAAGGTACCATGTTGCAATCAGCCCCAGCATTTT	CASSKAKVPCCNQPQHF
TRBV6-1	-	-	TRBJ1-2	TGTGCCAGCAGTGAATCTGGGAACTATGGCTACACCTTC	CASSESGNYGYTF
TRBV6-1	-	TRBD1	TRBJ1-1	TGTGCCAGCCGCACAGGGGGAAACACTGAAGCTTTCTTT	CASRTGGNTEAFF
TRBV7-6	-	-	TRBJ2-2	TGTGCCAGCAGTCTAGACGGGGAGAACACCGGGGAGCTGTTTTTT	CASSLDGENTGELFF
TRBV7-2	-	TRBD2	TRBJ2-7	TGTGCCAGCAGCTTAGGGGGTTTCAGCGGGGGCTCCTACGAGCAGTACTTC	CASSLGGFSGGSYEQYF
TRBV10-3	-	-	TRBJ2-7	TGTGCCATCAGCATTTCGGAGAACTACGAGCAGTACTTC	CAISISENYEQYF
TRBV12-5	-	TRBD2	TRBJ2-1	TGTGCTAGTGGTTTGGCTTTAGCGGGAGACTCCTACAATGAGCAGTTCTTC	CASGLALAGDSYNEQFF
TRBV11-2	-	TRBD2	TRBJ2-7	TGTGCCAGCAGCTTGGCTAGCGGGGCCTACGAGCAGTACTTC	CASSLASGAYEQYF
TRBV5-4	-	-	TRBJ1-1	TGTGCCAGCAGCCAGGACGCGGCAGCTTTCTTT	CASSQDAAAFF
TRBV27	-	TRBD1	TRBJ1-2	TGTGCCAGCAGTCGGACAGGGGACTATGGCTACACCTTC	CASSRTGDYGYTF
TRBV6-1	-	-	TRBJ2-1	TGTGCCAGCAGTGATAGAGCGACAGGTAATATCGGGAATGAGCAGTTCTTC	CASSDRATGNIGNEQFF
TRBV7-2	-	-	TRBJ2-6	TGTGCCAGCAGCCGATTAACATTGGGGGGAGGGGCCAACGTCCTGACTTTC	CASSRLTLGGGANVLTF
TRBV9	once	-	TRBJ1-3	TGTGCCAGCAGCGTGGGCACGACCCCTGGAAACACCATATATTTT	CASSVGTTPGNTIYF
TRBV18	-	-	TRBJ1-5	TGTGCCAGCTCGCTGGGAAATCAGCCCCAGCATTTT	CASSLGNQPQHF
TRBV28	-	TRBD1	TRBJ1-2	TGTGCCAGCAGTTATGGGGACAGGGTCCAAGATCGCTACACCTTC	CASSYGDRVQDRYTF
TRBV28	-	-	TRBJ1-4	TGTGCCAGCACTCACGCCTCATGGGGAAAGGCTAATGAAAAACTGTTTTTT	CASTHASWGKANEKLFF
TRBV27	-	-	TRBJ1-1	TGTGCCAGCAGTTTATATCCAGGGCAGATGAACACTGAAGCTTTCTTT	CASSLYPGQMNTEAFF
TRBV5-1	few	-	TRBJ1-2	TGCGCCAGCAGCTTGGGAGTTGGGGTCCTTACCGCTAACTATGGCTACACCTTC	CASSLGVGVLTANYGYTF
TRBV7-2	once	-	TRBJ2-7	TGTGCCAGCAGCTTACAGAGTTCGATCGTGTACGAGCAGTACTTC	CASSLQSSIVYEQYF
TRBV4-3	-	TRBD2	TRBJ2-1	TGCGCCACCCGGCGACTAGCGGGCGAGATCAATGAGCAGTTCTTC	CATRRLAGEINEQFF
TRBV10-3	-	-	TRBJ2-5	TGTGCCATCAGTGAGACCGGCGGGGCCAAAGAGACCCAGTACTTC	CAISETGGAKETQYF
TRBV10-3	-	-	TRBJ2-7	TGTGCCATCAGGGGTACCGATTCCTACGAGCAGTACTTC	CAIRGTDSYEQYF
TRBV5-8	-	-	TRBJ1-2	TGTGCCAGCAGCCTCCCTGGGCCAGGGAGGGACTATGGCTACACCTTC	CASSLPGPGRDYGYTF
TRBV19	-	TRBD1	TRBJ1-1	TGTGCCAGTAGGGACAGGGTTTGGGTGGGACCGACTGAAGCTTTCTTT	CASRDRVWVGPTEAFF
TRBV7-2	-	-	TRBJ2-2	TGTGCCAGCAGCCCATGGTCGGCAGACCGTGGGACCGGGGAGCTGTTTTTT	CASSPWSADRGTGELFF
TRBV5-4	few	-	TRBJ1-1	TGTGCCAGCAGCTTGAACACTGAAGCTTTCTTT	CASSLNTEAFF
TRBV2	-	TRBD1	TRBJ1-2	TGTGCCAGCAGTGACACCCCTTGGGGACAGGGAACTAACTATGGCTACACCTTC	CASSDTPWGQGTNYGYTF
TRBV5-4	-	TRBD1	TRBJ1-2	TGTGCCAGCAGCCTCCGGACAGGGGAAACGTATGGCTACACCTTC	CASSLRTGETYGYTF
TRBV11-2	-	-	TRBJ1-2	TGTGCCAGCAGCTTAAGTTTGAGCGACTACTATGGCTACACCTTC	CASSLSLSDYYGYTF
TRBV4-1	-	-	TRBJ2-2	TGCGCCAGCAGCCCGACCGGGACACTCACCGGGGAGCTGTTTTTT	CASSPTGTLTGELFF
TRBV7-9	-	TRBD2	TRBJ2-1	TGTGCCAGCAGCTTAGCGTGGGAGCGGGAGCCGTCCAATGAGCAGTTCTTC	CASSLAWEREPSNEQFF
TRBV7-2	-	TRBD2	TRBJ2-7	TGTGCCAGCAGCAGCGGACTAGCGGGAGCCCCAAGGTTC	CASSSGLAGAPRF
TRBV27	-	-	TRBJ1-2	TGTGCCAGCAGCCTAGCACCACGGACAGATGGCTACACCTTC	CASSLAPRTDGYTF
TRBV30	-	-	TRBJ1-2	TGTGCCTGGACGGGGGGGACAACTAACTATGGCTACACCTTC	CAWTGGTTNYGYTF
TRBV19	-	-	TRBJ2-5	TGTGCCAGTGGCGTTAGGGGTCAAGAGACCCAGTACTTC	CASGVRGQETQYF
TRBV6-1	-	TRBD1	TRBJ1-2	TGTGCCAGCAGTGAGGGACAGGCCGATGGCTACACCTTC	CASSEGQADGYTF
TRBV28	-	-	TRBJ2-1	TGTGCCAGCAGTTTAGGGCTATCCGGCTCCTACAATGAGCAGTTCTTC	CASSLGLSGSYNEQFF
TRBV28	-	TRBD1	TRBJ2-1	TGTGCCAGCAGTCCCCGGGGACAGGCATACAATGAGCAGTTCTTC	CASSPRGQAYNEQFF
TRBV29-1	-	TRBD1	TRBJ1-2	TGCAGCGTCGGGGGGGACAGCCGACGCTTCTATGGCTACACCTTC	CSVGGDSRRFYGYTF
TRBV25-1	-	TRBD1	TRBJ1-1	TGTGCCAGCAGTGAATTCAGGGGGGGAAACACTGAAGCTTTCTTT	CASSEFRGGNTEAFF
TRBV7-8	-	TRBD2	TRBJ2-3	TGTGCCAGCAGCCCCCCTACTAGCGGCCTCAAGGTGGATACGCAGTATTTT	CASSPPTSGLKVDTQYF
TRBV25-1	-	-	TRBJ2-1	TGTGCCAGCAGTACTAGCAGGGGCTACTACAATGAGCAGTTCTTC	CASSTSRGYYNEQFF
TRBV5-6	-	-	TRBJ1-1	TGTGCCAGCAGCACAGCGGGGGAAGCTTTCTTT	CASSTAGEAFF
TRBV6-5	-	TRBD1	TRBJ2-1	TGTGCCAGCAGTTCCCCCTCGGACAGGGCGAGGAATGAGCAGTTCTTC	CASSSPSDRARNEQFF
TRBV6-5	-	-	TRBJ1-3	TGTGCCAGCAGACAGGGACTTGCTGGAAACACCATATATTTT	CASRQGLAGNTIYF
TRBV4-1	-	TRBD2	TRBJ2-7	TGCGCCAGCAGCCTGCCCGGGACTAACTCCTACGAGCAGTACTTC	CASSLPGTNSYEQYF
TRBV28	-	-	TRBJ2-5	TGTGCCAGCAGTTCCTCCTGGGCCAGATCAGAGACCCAGTACTTC	CASSSSWARSETQYF
TRBV28	-	-	TRBJ1-3	TGTGCCAGCAGTTTTCAGGGTGGCTCTGGAAACACCATATATTTT	CASSFQGGSGNTIYF
TRBV29-1	-	-	TRBJ2-2	TGCAGCGGGAGACTAGACCGGGGAACCGGGGAGCTGTTTTTT	CSGRLDRGTGELFF
TRBV4-2	-	TRBD1	TRBJ1-2	TGTGCCAGCAGCCAAGGACAGGGAAGTCTTTCTAACTATGGCTACACCTTC	CASSQGQGSLSNYGYTF
TRBV10-1	-	-	TRBJ2-7	TGCGCCAGCAGTCACTTCTCCTACGAGCAGTACTTC	CASSHFSYEQYF
TRBV6-6	-	-	TRBJ1-2	TGTGCCAGCAGTTACAAGAGGCCCGAGGGGGGCTATGGCTACACCTTC	CASSYKRPEGGYGYTF
TRBV11-2	-	-	TRBJ1-1	TGTGCCAGCAGCCCTCCAGGTCTATTAGGCACTGAAGCTTTCTTT	CASSPPGLLGTEAFF